This TCR beta chain was sequenced in a study of tumor-infiltrating lymphocytes in primary liver carcinoma. Across the whole study: Through surgical resection, the patients' primary liver carcinoma was treated.

Notes on this clonotype: A junction end diverges from the germline sequence, so it may reflect a read error.

The investigators made TCR beta cDNA from roughly 460 ng total RNA, using a constant-region primer. A slightly modified ARM-PCR protocol with three nested multiplex PCR rounds produced these TCR beta libraries. Primers for the first two PCR rounds were TRBV1-TRBV30 forward primers and a C-beta reverse primer (10 cycles per round). TCRdb recomputed calls from the multiplex PCR reads with MiXCR, one row per CDR3 protein. This table has 190,000 or so distinct CDR3 sequences, roughly 61% appearing once. RNA was extracted from whole blood without cell sorting, alongside germline DNA. This CDR3 region has 13 residues. CDR1 is SGHAT and CDR2 is FQNNGV in the germline V gene.

Material for sequencing was peripheral blood. This receptor was taken from a woman aged 60-70 years with primary liver carcinoma and hepatitis B virus infection. The chain uses TRBV11-2 and TRBJ1-6, with D uncertain. CDR3 sequence: CASSLGPGSPLRF. The CDR3 DNA reads TGTGCCAGCAGCTTAGGTCCGGGATCACCCCTCCGCTTT.